The 10 T cell receptor beta chains below all came from one sample that was sequenced in a study of shared clonotypes between healthy human individuals (dated by TCRdb to the early 2020s). CD8 naive samples were obtained by positive selection for CCR7 among CD45RO-negative cells, yielding a CD45RA+CCR7+ population from which TemRA cells were excluded. The receptor library was made with the immunoSEQ multiplex PCR assay. In its TCRdb copy, this immuneACCESS table keeps in-frame sequences only and misses some clones. Where compared with another copy, unresolved V genes explain less than half of these, and the others have no known cause. This sample comprises about 2.1 million clones, 85% to 95% of them detected only once. The top ten hold less than 2% of the sample. The sequenced sample was naive CD8+ T cells from PBMCs. This specimen's cell subset or site label, per the study, means: CD45RA+CCR7+. These receptors were collected from a man between 18 and 29 years old in good health. Some clones in this sample may be carry-over from other donors' samples.

The V call is TRBV7-9, the J call TRBJ2-7, with D tentatively TRBD1 (6 bases). Trimming stripped 3 bases from V and 2 bases from J, with 17 bases between. Germline CDR1 reads SEHNR; CDR2 reads FQNEAQ (reference sequence). This CDR3 contains 16 residues. The CDR3 spells CASSFLGTKGAYEQYF. CDR3 DNA sequence: TGTGCCAGCAGCTTTCTAGGGACAAAGGGGGCCTACGAGCAGTACTTC.

The chain links TRBV10-3 to TRBJ2-7; D perhaps matches TRBD1 (6 bases). Trimming left V 1 base short and J 2 bases short, with 9 bases between. The CDR3 runs 14 residues. CDR1 is ENHRY, CDR2 SYGVKD, per germline. CDR3 sequence reads: CAISEYGGTYEQYF. Here the CDR3 DNA reads TGTGCCATCAGTGAGTATGGGGGCACCTACGAGCAGTACTTC.

The chain recombines TRBV10-1 with TRBJ2-1; TRBD2 aligns across 11 bases. The ends lost 6 bases at V and 7 bases at J; junction bases unmatched: 8. The CDR3 length is 15 residues. Germline assignment: CDR1 WNHNN and CDR2 SYGVQD (reference sequence). CDR3 region: CASRAASGRLNEQFF. CDR3 bases: TGCGCCAGCAGGGCAGCTAGCGGGAGGTTGAATGAGCAGTTCTTC.

The chain combines TRBV4-1 with TRBJ1-1; D gene uncertain. The length of the CDR3 is 11 residues. The V gene's germline CDR1 is MGHRA and CDR2 YSYEKL. Trimming removed 5 bases at V and 9 bases at J, with 10 bases between. The CDR3 coding sequence is TGCGCCAGCAGCTCCTCCAGGCAAGCTTTCTTT. It specifies CASSSSRQAFF.

The chain carries TRBV27 and TRBJ2-3; D may match TRBD1 or TRBD2 (6 bases each). V lost 0 bases to trimming and J lost 1 base, with 8 bases between them. The germline CDR1 and CDR2 sequences are MNHEY and SMNVEV (reference sequence). CDR3 length: 15 residues. The CDR3 nucleotides read TGTGCCAGCAGTTTATCGGAGGGGGGCACAGATACGCAGTATTTT. Amino acid sequence: CASSLSEGGTDTQYF.

This sequence joins TRBV5-4 and TRBJ2-1, with D possibly TRBD1 on 6 matching bases. Trimming took off 3 bases at V and 1 base at J, with 11 bases between the two ends. The CDR3 consists of 15 residues. The germline gives CDR1 SGHNT, CDR2 YYREEE (reference sequence). CDR3 nucleotides: TGTGCCAGCAGCTCCCGACAGGTTTCCTACAATGAGCAGTTCTTC. Encoded protein: CASSSRQVSYNEQFF.

The chain links TRBV5-1 to TRBJ2-7, with a possible D match to TRBD2 (5 bases). Germline V gene sequence: CDR1 SGHRS, CDR2 YFSETQ. The CDR3 contains 16 residues. Trimming left V 2 bases short and J 9 bases short, with 24 bases between. CDR3 region: CASSLYQRSSQFAQYF. As DNA, the CDR3 is TGCGCCAGCAGCTTATATCAGCGGAGCTCCCAGTTCGCGCAGTACTTC. The full variable domain, with the rest looked up from reference TRBV5-1 and TRBJ2-7, is KAGVTQTPRYLIKTRGQQVTLSCSPISGHRSVSWYQQTPGQGLQFLFEYFSETQRNKGNFPGRFSGRQFSNSRSEMNVSTLELGDSALYLCASSLYQRSSQFAQYFGPGTRLTVT.

This chain joins TRBV7-8 and TRBJ2-7, with D possibly being TRBD1 or TRBD2 (5 bases each). Germline assignment: CDR1 SGHVS and CDR2 FQNEAQ. The length of the CDR3 is 13 residues. Trimming removed 5 bases at V and 0 bases at J, with 8 bases between. In DNA form, the CDR3 reads TGTGCCAGCAGCCGGGACCTCTCCTACGAGCAGTACTTC. The encoded protein is CASSRDLSYEQYF.

V usage is TRBV15 and J usage is TRBJ2-1; TRBD2 might be the D (7 bases). This CDR3 spans 18 amino acids. Germline V CDR1 and CDR2: LNHNV, YYDKDF (reference sequence). V was cut by 0 bases and J by 4 bases, with 19 bases left in between. CDR3 DNA sequence: TGTGCCACCAGCAGAGATCGGTCTGGGCGGGGGCTATACAATGAGCAGTTCTTC. Translated: CATSRDRSGRGLYNEQFF. The whole variable domain, filled in from reference TRBV15 and TRBJ2-1, reads DAMVIQNPRYQVTQFGKPVTLSCSQTLNHNVMYWYQQKSSQAPKLLFHYYDKDFNNEADTPDNFQSRRPNTSFCFLDIRSPGLGDTAMYLCATSRDRSGRGLYNEQFFGPGTRLTVL.

V and J are TRBV5-1 and TRBJ1-1; D may be TRBD1 (5 bases). Deletions cut 5 bases from V and 3 bases from J, with 8 bases between. Germline V lookup: CDR1 SGHRS, CDR2 YFSETQ. The CDR3 is 12 residues long. The CDR3 loop is CASSGGDTEAFF. The CDR3 nucleotides read TGCGCCAGCAGTGGGGGGGACACTGAAGCTTTCTTT.